The rows below give T cell receptor beta chains drawn from one sample of a study of CD8+CD57+ T cells in acquired aplastic anemia. MiXCR, applied by TCRdb to the reads, yields one record per CDR3 protein. The sample lists more than 40,000 distinct CDR3 sequences; about three quarters were seen once. The sample comprised sorted CD4+, CD8+, or CD8+CD57+ T cells (not recorded which) from PBMCs. The source is a human donor in good health, serving as a control. Both conserved end residues are part of each CDR3. D genes are given only for firm matches. Part of the rows lack a size; the others show once, few, many or a class for expanded clones.

j_call: TRBJ1-1; clone_size: .; d_call: TRBD1; v_call: TRBV20-1; cdr3_aa: CSARGSTGGDTEAFF; cdr3_nt: TGCAGTGCTAGAGGCTCGACAGGGGGGGACACTGAAGCTTTCTTT
j_call: TRBJ2-3; clone_size: .; d_call: TRBD2; v_call: TRBV7-6; cdr3_aa: CASSLLLAASTDTQYF; cdr3_nt: TGTGCCAGCAGCTTACTACTAGCGGCTAGCACAGATACGCAGTATTTT
j_call: TRBJ2-3; clone_size: .; d_call: .; v_call: TRBV7-2; cdr3_aa: CASSLVDTDTQYF; cdr3_nt: TGTGCCAGCAGCTTAGTGGACACAGATACGCAGTATTTT
j_call: TRBJ1-3; clone_size: .; d_call: TRBD1; v_call: TRBV20-1; cdr3_aa: CSARDRGDGNTIYF; cdr3_nt: TGCAGTGCTAGGGACAGGGGGGACGGAAACACCATATATTTT
j_call: TRBJ2-7; clone_size: many; d_call: TRBD1; v_call: TRBV6-2/TRBV6-3; cdr3_aa: CASSYGQGGYEQYF; cdr3_nt: TGTGCCAGCAGTTACGGACAGGGTGGCTACGAGCAGTACTTC
j_call: TRBJ1-1; clone_size: many; d_call: .; v_call: TRBV28; cdr3_aa: CASSFPPSKDTEAFF; cdr3_nt: TGTGCCAGCAGTTTCCCTCCGAGTAAGGACACTGAAGCTTTCTTT
j_call: TRBJ2-7; clone_size: once; d_call: .; v_call: TRBV7-6; cdr3_aa: CASSLSATYEQYF; cdr3_nt: TGTGCCAGCAGCTTAAGCGCAACCTACGAGCAGTACTTC
j_call: TRBJ2-5; clone_size: few; d_call: TRBD2; v_call: TRBV2; cdr3_aa: CASRKAGGGRETQYF; cdr3_nt: TGTGCCAGCAGGAAAGCGGGAGGGGGTAGAGAGACCCAGTACTTC
j_call: TRBJ1-2; clone_size: .; d_call: .; v_call: TRBV20-1; cdr3_aa: CSARDLEGRGYTF; cdr3_nt: TGCAGTGCTAGAGATCTGGAGGGACGCGGCTACACCTTC
j_call: TRBJ2-5; clone_size: few; d_call: TRBD1; v_call: TRBV10-3; cdr3_aa: CAISRDRGLQETQYF; cdr3_nt: TGTGCCATCAGCCGGGACAGGGGCCTCCAAGAGACCCAGTACTTC
j_call: TRBJ2-7; clone_size: .; d_call: .; v_call: TRBV12-3/TRBV12-4; cdr3_aa: CASSTSSSSYEQYF; cdr3_nt: TGTGCCAGCAGTACCTCATCGAGCTCCTACGAGCAGTACTTC
j_call: TRBJ1-1; clone_size: .; d_call: TRBD1; v_call: TRBV5-1; cdr3_aa: CASSYDRAGEAFF; cdr3_nt: TGCGCCAGCAGCTACGACAGGGCCGGTGAAGCTTTCTTT
j_call: TRBJ2-1; clone_size: .; d_call: .; v_call: TRBV15; cdr3_aa: CATSRDPSNEQFF; cdr3_nt: TGTGCCACCAGCAGAGATCCCTCCAACGAGCAGTTCTTC
j_call: TRBJ2-3; clone_size: few; d_call: TRBD1; v_call: TRBV11-3; cdr3_aa: CASSLTGVTDTQYF; cdr3_nt: TGTGCCAGCAGCTTGACAGGGGTGACAGATACGCAGTATTTT
j_call: TRBJ1-1; clone_size: .; d_call: TRBD1; v_call: TRBV19; cdr3_aa: CASARDRLNTEAFF; cdr3_nt: TGTGCCAGTGCCAGGGACAGACTGAACACTGAAGCTTTCTTT
j_call: TRBJ2-3; clone_size: .; d_call: TRBD1; v_call: TRBV7-6; cdr3_aa: CASSTGQGKNTQYF; cdr3_nt: TGTGCCAGCAGCACGGGACAGGGGAAGAATACGCAGTATTTT
j_call: TRBJ2-5; clone_size: .; d_call: TRBD1; v_call: TRBV12-3/TRBV12-4; cdr3_aa: CASRSPGQGHLLGQETQYF; cdr3_nt: TGTGCCAGCAGGAGTCCGGGACAGGGTCATCTGTTGGGCCAAGAGACCCAGTACTTC
j_call: TRBJ2-1; clone_size: .; d_call: TRBD2; v_call: TRBV20-1; cdr3_aa: CSARDTLAGTEQFF; cdr3_nt: TGCAGTGCTAGAGATACCCTAGCGGGAACAGAGCAGTTCTTC
j_call: TRBJ2-3; clone_size: .; d_call: TRBD1; v_call: TRBV19; cdr3_aa: CASSIRGTGLTGLGDTQYF; cdr3_nt: TGTGCCAGTAGTATACGCGGGACAGGGCTTACAGGCTTGGGAGATACGCAGTATTTT
j_call: TRBJ1-1; clone_size: .; d_call: .; v_call: TRBV29-1; cdr3_aa: CSVEVIGQGWTEAFF; cdr3_nt: TGCAGCGTTGAAGTGATCGGGCAGGGGTGGACTGAAGCTTTCTTT
j_call: TRBJ1-2; clone_size: .; d_call: .; v_call: TRBV19; cdr3_aa: CASRRSGPANYGYTF; cdr3_nt: TGTGCCAGTAGGCGAAGTGGACCAGCTAACTATGGCTACACCTTC
j_call: TRBJ2-7; clone_size: .; d_call: .; v_call: TRBV7-6; cdr3_aa: CASSLWGQYEQYF; cdr3_nt: TGTGCCAGCAGCTTATGGGGGCAGTACGAGCAGTACTTC
j_call: TRBJ2-2; clone_size: .; d_call: .; v_call: TRBV7-2; cdr3_aa: CASSYTYRGGELFF; cdr3_nt: TGTGCCAGCAGCTACACCTACCGAGGCGGGGAGCTGTTTTTT
j_call: TRBJ1-2; clone_size: .; d_call: TRBD1; v_call: TRBV7-9; cdr3_aa: CASSLTGGTDGYTF; cdr3_nt: TGTGCCAGCAGCTTGACAGGGGGAACGGATGGCTACACCTTC
j_call: TRBJ1-6; clone_size: medium-sized; d_call: .; v_call: TRBV19; cdr3_aa: CASNGQADNSPLHF; cdr3_nt: TGTGCCAGTAACGGGCAGGCGGATAATTCACCCCTCCACTTT
j_call: TRBJ2-1; clone_size: .; d_call: TRBD1; v_call: TRBV24-1; cdr3_aa: CATSGTGGAGDEQFF; cdr3_nt: TGTGCCACCAGTGGGACAGGGGGCGCTGGGGATGAGCAGTTCTTC
j_call: TRBJ1-5; clone_size: .; d_call: .; v_call: TRBV2; cdr3_aa: CASRVRENQPQHF; cdr3_nt: TGTGCCAGCAGGGTACGGGAGAATCAGCCCCAGCATTTT
j_call: TRBJ2-7; clone_size: .; d_call: .; v_call: TRBV7-9; cdr3_aa: CASSSDRFEQYF; cdr3_nt: TGTGCCAGCAGCTCCGACAGATTCGAGCAGTACTTC
j_call: TRBJ1-2; clone_size: few; d_call: .; v_call: TRBV9; cdr3_aa: CASSGYSYGYTF; cdr3_nt: TGTGCCAGCAGCGGTTACAGCTATGGCTACACCTTC
j_call: TRBJ2-3; clone_size: .; d_call: TRBD1; v_call: TRBV2; cdr3_aa: CASSNTGTGGFTQYF; cdr3_nt: TGTGCCAGCAGTAACACCGGGACAGGGGGCTTTACGCAGTATTTT
j_call: TRBJ1-6; clone_size: medium-sized; d_call: .; v_call: TRBV14; cdr3_aa: CASSHTGFDSPLHF; cdr3_nt: TGTGCCAGCAGTCACACGGGTTTTGATTCACCCCTCCACTTT
j_call: TRBJ2-5; clone_size: .; d_call: TRBD1; v_call: TRBV10-2; cdr3_aa: CASTPSGQGGETQYF; cdr3_nt: TGCGCCAGCACGCCTTCGGGACAGGGAGGCGAGACCCAGTACTTC
j_call: TRBJ1-2; clone_size: few; d_call: TRBD1; v_call: TRBV20-1; cdr3_aa: CSARQSDRADGYTF; cdr3_nt: TGCAGTGCTAGACAATCGGACAGGGCGGATGGCTACACCTTC
j_call: TRBJ2-5; clone_size: once; d_call: .; v_call: TRBV5-1; cdr3_aa: CASSSKNSYETQYF; cdr3_nt: TGCGCCAGCAGCTCTAAGAACAGTTATGAGACCCAGTACTTC
j_call: TRBJ2-1; clone_size: .; d_call: TRBD2; v_call: TRBV10-3; cdr3_aa: CAIRERGVYNEQFF; cdr3_nt: TGTGCCATCAGGGAGCGGGGGGTCTACAATGAGCAGTTCTTC
j_call: TRBJ1-2; clone_size: .; d_call: TRBD1; v_call: TRBV7-9; cdr3_aa: CASRDRGYGYTF; cdr3_nt: TGTGCCAGCAGGGACAGGGGCTATGGCTACACCTTC
j_call: TRBJ2-2; clone_size: .; d_call: TRBD1; v_call: TRBV25-1; cdr3_aa: CASSEDRKNTGELFF; cdr3_nt: TGTGCCAGCAGTGAGGACAGGAAGAACACCGGGGAGCTGTTTTTT
j_call: TRBJ2-1; clone_size: once; d_call: TRBD1; v_call: TRBV19; cdr3_aa: CASSPRGTAMYNEQFF; cdr3_nt: TGTGCCAGTAGTCCGAGGGGGACAGCCATGTACAATGAGCAGTTCTTC
j_call: TRBJ1-5; clone_size: .; d_call: TRBD1; v_call: TRBV10-2; cdr3_aa: CASSDAQGAPQPQHF; cdr3_nt: TGCGCCAGCAGTGATGCACAGGGGGCGCCGCAGCCCCAGCATTTT
j_call: TRBJ2-1; clone_size: .; d_call: .; v_call: TRBV11-2; cdr3_aa: CASSHVTIKGYNEQFF; cdr3_nt: TGTGCCAGCAGCCACGTCACTATCAAGGGTTACAACGAGCAGTTCTTC
j_call: TRBJ1-5; clone_size: .; d_call: TRBD1; v_call: TRBV7-2; cdr3_aa: CASRPTGANQPQHF; cdr3_nt: TGTGCCAGCAGACCGACAGGGGCAAATCAGCCCCAGCATTTT
j_call: TRBJ2-1; clone_size: .; d_call: .; v_call: TRBV11-1; cdr3_aa: CASSTGPTVDEQFF; cdr3_nt: TGTGCCAGCAGCACCGGGCCCACAGTCGATGAGCAGTTCTTC
j_call: TRBJ1-6; clone_size: .; d_call: TRBD1; v_call: TRBV19; cdr3_aa: CASSITGQGAKNSPLHF; cdr3_nt: TGTGCCAGTAGTATAACGGGACAGGGGGCGAAAAATTCACCCCTCCACTTT
j_call: TRBJ2-1; clone_size: .; d_call: TRBD1; v_call: TRBV7-3; cdr3_aa: CASSSQGANEQFF; cdr3_nt: TGTGCCAGCAGCTCCCAGGGGGCCAATGAGCAGTTCTTC
j_call: TRBJ1-2; clone_size: .; d_call: .; v_call: TRBV12-3/TRBV12-4; cdr3_aa: CATSVNYGYTF; cdr3_nt: TGTGCCACCTCAGTTAACTATGGCTACACCTTC
j_call: TRBJ1-1; clone_size: .; d_call: .; v_call: TRBV19; cdr3_aa: CASSIQGTTEAFF; cdr3_nt: TGTGCCAGTAGTATTCAGGGGACCACTGAAGCTTTCTTC
j_call: TRBJ2-7; clone_size: .; d_call: .; v_call: TRBV10-2; cdr3_aa: CASSETTFRHEQYF; cdr3_nt: TGCGCCAGCAGTGAAACCACTTTTCGGCACGAGCAGTACTTC
j_call: TRBJ2-7; clone_size: few; d_call: TRBD1; v_call: TRBV7-3; cdr3_aa: CASSDQTGQTYEQYF; cdr3_nt: TGTGCCAGCAGCGACCAGACAGGGCAAACCTACGAGCAGTACTTC
j_call: TRBJ2-3; clone_size: .; d_call: .; v_call: TRBV24-1; cdr3_aa: CATSDPEGTDTQYF; cdr3_nt: TGTGCCACCAGTGATCCGGAGGGCACAGATACGCAGTATTTT
j_call: TRBJ2-5; clone_size: .; d_call: .; v_call: TRBV9; cdr3_aa: CASSSSPGSGETQYF; cdr3_nt: TGTGCCAGCAGCTCCTCCCCTGGGTCAGGGGAGACCCAGTACTTC
j_call: TRBJ1-1; clone_size: .; d_call: TRBD1; v_call: TRBV9; cdr3_aa: CASSASDRVNTEAFF; cdr3_nt: TGTGCCAGCAGCGCATCGGACAGGGTGAACACTGAAGCTTTCTTT
j_call: TRBJ2-3; clone_size: .; d_call: TRBD2; v_call: TRBV20-1; cdr3_aa: CSASSYGLAGVGDTQYF; cdr3_nt: TGCAGTGCCAGCAGCTACGGACTAGCGGGAGTGGGAGATACGCAGTATTTT
j_call: TRBJ2-7; clone_size: few; d_call: TRBD2; v_call: TRBV5-1; cdr3_aa: CASSWAGSGNSYEQYF; cdr3_nt: TGCGCCAGCAGCTGGGCTGGTAGCGGGAACTCCTACGAGCAGTACTTC